This is a list of T cell receptor beta chains from one sample in a study of blood T cells in healthy people across ages. TCRdb called the 5' RACE reads again in MiXCR, with one record for every CDR3 protein. The table includes around 1,800,000 distinct CDR3 sequences, 39% detected once. The sequenced sample was blood. The receptors were gathered from a human donor in good health. Each CDR3 is given with its conserved first and last residue. A D gene is named only where the DNA matches it firmly. Part of the rows lack a size; the others show once, few, many or a class for expanded clones.

TRBD2	.	TRBV7-2	TRBJ2-3	CASSPTTSSTDTQYF	TGTGCCAGCAGCCCGACGACTAGCTCCACAGATACGCAGTATTTT
.	.	TRBV7-3	TRBJ1-2	CASSLEAGNNYGYTF	TGTGCCAGCAGCTTAGAGGCAGGGAACAACTATGGCTACACCTTC
.	once	TRBV10-3	TRBJ1-5	CAISESRGKADQPQHF	TGTGCCATCAGTGAGTCGAGAGGAAAGGCCGATCAGCCCCAGCATTTT
.	.	TRBV24-1	TRBJ1-1	CATHWGTEAFF	TGTGCCACGCACTGGGGCACTGAAGCTTTCTTT
.	.	TRBV20-1	TRBJ2-7	CSARDWGLDGESQYF	TGCAGTGCTAGAGACTGGGGGCTGGATGGAGAGTCCCAGTACTTC
TRBD2	few	TRBV9	TRBJ2-3	CASSVDVTGGDTQYF	TGTGCCAGCAGCGTAGACGTAACGGGGGGAGATACGCAGTATTTT
TRBD1	.	TRBV2	TRBJ1-6	CASSGQGRANSPLHF	TGTGCCAGCAGTGGACAGGGGCGCGCCAATTCACCCCTCCACTTT
.	.	TRBV29-1	TRBJ2-1	CSVQERWNEQFF	TGCAGCGTGCAAGAGAGATGGAATGAGCAGTTCTTC
.	.	TRBV5-1	TRBJ2-1	CASSSETLSSYNEQFF	TGCGCCAGCAGCTCCGAGACTCTTAGCTCCTACAATGAGCAGTTCTTC
TRBD2	.	TRBV7-2	TRBJ2-1	CASSLDLAGGLGQFF	TGTGCCAGCAGCTTAGACCTAGCGGGGGGCCTTGGGCAGTTCTTC
.	many	TRBV7-2	TRBJ2-1	CASSFGRTYNEQFF	TGTGCCAGCAGCTTCGGTCGTACCTACAATGAGCAGTTCTTC
.	.	TRBV4-2	TRBJ2-4	CASSQERLNIQYF	TGTGCCAGCAGCCAAGAGAGGTTGAACATTCAGTACTTC
.	.	TRBV24-1	TRBJ2-1	CATSEGLTEQFF	TGTGCCACCAGTGAGGGGTTGACTGAGCAGTTCTTC
.	many	TRBV7-2	TRBJ2-3	CASSSQANSDTQYF	TGTGCCAGCAGCTCCCAGGCAAACTCAGATACGCAGTATTTT
.	.	TRBV12-3/TRBV12-4	TRBJ2-5	CASSLHREGEQYF	TGTGCCAGCAGTTTACACCGGGAAGGAGAGCAGTACTTC
TRBD1	.	TRBV14	TRBJ2-1	CASSQVQGARNEQFF	TGTGCCAGCAGCCAAGTACAGGGGGCCAGGAATGAGCAGTTCTTC
.	.	TRBV6-5	TRBJ2-6	CASSLTRGAGANVLTF	TGTGCCAGCAGTTTAACCCGGGGCGCCGGGGCCAACGTCCTGACTTTC
.	.	TRBV20-1	TRBJ2-3	CSASGASPLSNTQYF	TGCAGTGCTAGTGGAGCGAGCCCGCTTTCGAATACGCAGTATTTT
TRBD2	few	TRBV9	TRBJ2-1	CASSFGLAGADSYNEQFF	TGTGCCAGCAGCTTCGGACTAGCGGGGGCCGACTCCTACAATGAGCAGTTCTTC
.	.	TRBV20-1	TRBJ1-2	CSARDRETAYYGYTF	TGCAGTGCTAGAGATCGGGAGACTGCTTACTATGGCTACACCTTC
.	.	TRBV20-1	TRBJ1-5	CSASRVHSNQPQHF	TGCAGTGCCTCTCGAGTTCATAGCAATCAGCCCCAGCATTTT
.	.	TRBV20-1	TRBJ2-7	CSARDGRGGYEQYF	TGCAGTGCTAGAGATGGAAGGGGAGGCTACGAGCAGTACTTC
.	few	TRBV4-3	TRBJ2-7	CASSLLLGSRSEQYF	TGCGCCAGCAGCCTCCTCCTCGGGAGTAGGAGCGAGCAGTACTTC